This record concerns one T cell receptor (beta chain) sequence. The clone's antigen remains unknown. Base quality data are lacking; no much larger clone is found one base away. This sample stems from a study of T cells after somatic rescue of genetic block (dated by TCRdb to 2019 to 2021). Some background on the complete study: What the study looked at was long-term robustness, specifically in a T-cell system that came about through somatic rescue of a genetic block in T-cell development.

Taken from cysteine to phenylalanine, the CDR3 has 15 residues. The CDR3 DNA has 45 bases and is translated from base 1. Looking up the germline V gene yields CDR1 MNHEY and CDR2 SVGAGI. The V end loses 0 bases and the J end loses 4 bases, and a stretch of 10 bases separates them. Libraries were made using the immunoSEQ multiplex PCR assay. The immuneACCESS repertoire file appears here via TCRdb, limited to in-frame rearrangements. These files lack a portion of the clones; in checked studies, under half of the deficit traces to unresolved V genes, and the cause of the others is not known. The sample table contains tens of thousands of clones; only one count was recorded for roughly 93% of them. The top ten constitute less than 3.5% of the sample.

Source material: peripheral blood mononuclear cells (PBMCs). The sequence was obtained from a man younger than 45. The chain was built from TRBV6-5 and TRBJ2-4, and the D gene may be TRBD1, 6 bases matching. The CDR3 loop reads CASSYSWTEKNIQYF. The sequenced DNA is TGTGCCAGCAGTTACTCTTGGACAGAGAAAAACATTCAGTACTTC.